This T cell receptor beta chain is from a study of shared clonotypes between healthy human individuals (dated by TCRdb to the early 2020s). Regarding the complete study: The cohort comprised a couple of women and three men aged 18 to 49 years. For each donor, three plates each were used for CD4 naive and CD4 memory, two plates were used for CD8 naive, and one plate was used for CD8 memory. The study deeply sequenced blood TCR repertoires of five healthy adults to estimate repertoire size and the extent of clonotype sharing between individuals. To increase sequencing depth and limit assay-specific biases, TCR repertoire library preparation and sequencing were carried out by different laboratories using diverse techniques. Leukapheresis yielded between about 0.94 and 9 billion PBMCs per donor.

Using the deep immunoSEQ assay, TCR CDR3 regions were amplified from genomic DNA by multiplex PCR. For each cell subset, the extracted genomic DNA was distributed evenly across all wells of several immunoSEQ 96-well plates, and each plate served as one replicate. Each replicate PCR for sorted subsets received roughly 0.2 ug genomic DNA, equal to 30,000 or so T cell genomes. The purified libraries were quantified using a Qubit 3.0 fluorometer, sized with a Bioanalyzer 2100, and then quantified again using the KAPA Library Quantification kit. Every immunoSEQ 96-well plate was sequenced on a separate single-read 150-cycle Illumina NextSeq 550 flow cell. Per the source publication's procedure: Because only junctional sequences without quality scores were contained in the immunoSEQ output, filtering matching that applied to full-length reads could not be performed. Sequences were annotated with PyIR, a Python wrapper for IgBLAST v1.9, using IMGT germline references to assign V/J genes and CDR3. Reads with weak V/J assignments (E-value above 1e-6), missing CDR3, stop codons, out-of-frame junctions, or ambiguous translated residues were removed. V3J clonotypes were defined by identical inferred V gene, J gene, and CDR3 amino acid sequence. The percentage overlap between two repertoires was calculated by dividing the number of shared unique clonotypes by the size of the smaller repertoire. Richness of each repertoire was evaluated using RTK rarefaction, the Chao1 estimator, and Recon v2.1 estimates of unobserved clonotypes. Generation probabilities for all TCRbeta clonotypes obtained by the gDNA method from several donors were computed using OLGA. TCRdb mirrors the immuneACCESS table, restricted to in-frame sequences. Some clones are absent from its copies; in checked studies, under half trace to an unresolved V gene, and the reason for the others is unknown. Clone size and the V and J calls come from that table; the DNA yielded D and trimming. This sample is represented by 2,500,000 or so clones; over 85% of them were singletons. Together, the top ten hold 0.36% of the sample.

CDR1 ENHRY and CDR2 SYGVKD are derived from the germline V gene. Ends trimmed: V by 10 bases, J by 5 bases; bases unmatched to a gene: 7. The CDR3 sequence holds 13 residues, the cysteine and phenylalanine included. Kept here is only the CDR3 DNA, which spans 39 bases and is read in frame from base 1. Healthy HIV-negative adults with no recently reported acute infections or vaccinations were included as donors. All donors were Caucasian adults living in Nashville, Tennessee, USA. Magnetic negative selection was used to enrich CD4+ T cells, after which naive cells were positively selected on CD45RA and the negative fraction became the memory subset. Blood was obtained by leukapheresis, after which PBMCs were separated by Ficoll-Histopaque density gradient centrifugation and cryopreserved in liquid nitrogen vapor phase. Analytical flow cytometry was used to check the purity and quantity of every magnetically sorted T cell population. Each sorted fraction had its genomic DNA isolated and then quantified by UV absorbance on a Nanodrop 2000c.

As concerns this clone: What antigen it recognizes has not been identified. No much larger clone exists at a distance of one base, and base qualities are not known.

The study at large found these results: Naive subsets generally had larger estimated clonotype richness than memory subsets did. Rarefaction of sorted-subset datasets indicated incomplete sequencing despite the large sequencing depth. Pairwise subsampling led to the expectation that sequencing depth would affect the degree of clonotype sharing among donors. Sharing across a few donors was observed for around 5% of naive CD4, over 3% of naive CD8, over 2% of memory CD4, and about 0.39% of memory CD8 clonotypes. Sampling was limited to blood, and TCR repertoires in tissue likely differ from TCR repertoires in blood. The genetic and exposure-history diversity represented was limited by the small number of donors. Clonotypes shared by all four sorted-subset donors showed higher generation probabilities than non-shared clonotypes.

This TCR came from a man in his late teens or twenties in good health. Some clones in this sample may be carry-over from other donors' samples. Material for sequencing was naive CD4+ T cells from PBMCs. In the paper's terms, the cell subset or site label means: CD45RA+ positively selected. The sequence links TRBV10-3 to TRBJ2-3; TRBD1 fits 9 bases in the junction. The sequenced DNA is TGTGCCACCCGGGACAGGGAGGTAGATACGCAGTATTTT. This translates into CATRDREVDTQYF.